The 29 T cell receptor beta chains listed next were all sequenced from one sample in a study of T cell responses to AZD1222 COVID-19 vaccine (dated by TCRdb to about 2021). This specimen's time point label, per the study, means: baseline before first vaccination. Library preparation used the immunoSEQ multiplex PCR assay. TCRdb mirrors the immuneACCESS table, restricted to in-frame sequences. Some clones are absent from its copies; in checked studies, under half trace to an unresolved V gene, and the reason for the others is unknown. For this sample the table gives about 120,000 clones, of which less than 95% were detected only once. The top ten constitute 6.9% of the sample. Sequencing was performed on peripheral blood, taken on day 0 of AZD1222 vaccination. Receptors were obtained from an adult in good health.

The chain carries TRBV5-6 and TRBJ1-1; TRBD1 might be the D (6 bases). With 2 bases removed from V and 2 bases from J, the gap between germline ends came to 13 bases. Germline CDR1 reads SGHDT; CDR2 reads YYEEEE. This CDR3 contains 15 residues. CDR3 sequence: CASSFLQGINTEAFF. The CDR3 DNA follows: TGTGCCAGCAGCTTTTTACAGGGTATTAACACTGAAGCTTTCTTT.

This clone has just a few counts. The chain links TRBV29-1 to TRBJ2-1; the match to TRBD2 covers 15 bases. Germline-derived CDR1 and CDR2 are SQVTM and ANQGSEA. The J segment lost 7 bases and the V segment lost 7 bases, leaving 8 bases of the junction unmatched. The CDR3 totals 15 residues. The DNA of the CDR3 is TGCAGCGCTTCGGGACTAGCGGGGGGAAAGAATGAGCAGTTCTTC. Encoded protein: CSASGLAGGKNEQFF.

The V gene is TRBV27, the J gene TRBJ1-6, with TRBD1 as a possible D gene (6 bases). Trimming removed 6 bases at V and 5 bases at J, with 14 bases between. This CDR3 region has 15 residues. Germline assignment: CDR1 MNHEY and CDR2 SMNVEV (reference sequence). The CDR3 is CASSSRGRNNSPLHF. CDR3 coding DNA: TGTGCCAGCAGCAGCAGGGGAAGGAATAATTCACCCCTCCACTTT.

The CDR3 DNA sequence: TGTGCCAGCAGCCAAGAGGGGCGGAACACTGAAGCTTTCTTT. It translates to CASSQEGRNTEAFF. The V gene is TRBV3-1 (or the pseudogene TRBV3-2), the J gene TRBJ1-1, with D possibly matching TRBD1 (5 bases). Deletions cut 0 bases from V and 1 base from J, with 6 bases between. The germline V gene has CDR1 LGHDT and CDR2 YNNKEL (reference sequence). The CDR3 spans 14 residues.

The rearrangement uses TRBV6-5 and TRBJ1-1; D possibly corresponds to TRBD1 (5 bases). The CDR3 consists of 15 residues. V was trimmed by 7 bases and J by 1 base, leaving 16 bases between them. Germline lookup yields CDR1 MNHEY and CDR2 SVGAGI. The CDR3 nucleotides read TGTGCCAGCAACCCGATGGGGCAGGGGAACACTGAAGCTTTCTTT. Protein product: CASNPMGQGNTEAFF.

V and J are TRBV25-1 and TRBJ1-6; unclear D gene. The CDR3 has 15 amino acids. The germline V gene encodes CDR1 MGHDK and CDR2 SYGVNS. Trimming pared 3 bases from V and 6 bases from J, leaving 12 bases between. CDR3 sequence (DNA): TGTGCCAGCAGTGACCCCGGAGCTAGTAATTCACCCCTCCACTTT. Encoded protein: CASSDPGASNSPLHF.

The rearrangement uses TRBV19 and TRBJ1-2; a weak D match, TRBD1 (6 bases). Germline-derived CDR1 and CDR2 are LNHDA and SQIVND (reference sequence). CDR3 length equals 14 residues. Trimming removed 5 bases at V and 5 bases at J, with 15 bases between. In nucleotides, the CDR3 is TGTGCCAGTAGTTTAACCGGGACAACTTATGGCTACACCTTC. It specifies CASSLTGTTYGYTF.

This clone occurred once. The V and J genes are TRBV15 and TRBJ1-4; D might be TRBD1 (5 bases). This CDR3 contains 16 residues. The germline V gene encodes CDR1 LNHNV and CDR2 YYDKDF (reference sequence). Trimming shortened V by 1 base and J by 2 bases, and 11 bases separated the two germline ends. The DNA of the CDR3 is TGTGCCACCAGCAGAGGCCGGGACGGCACTAATGAAAAACTGTTTTTT. Protein product: CATSRGRDGTNEKLFF.

The chain uses TRBV23-1 and TRBJ1-3, with D hard to call. TRBV23-1 is an ORF, and what it does is uncertain. The CDR3 length is 15 residues. Trimming shortened V by 8 bases and J by 0 bases, and 14 bases separated the two germline ends. The CDR3 DNA follows: TGCGCCAGCGCCCGGGCACAGTACTCTGGAAACACCATATATTTT. Its translation: CASARAQYSGNTIYF.

This chain uses TRBV9 with TRBJ2-6; D ambiguous. The length of the CDR3 is 15 residues. In germline, CDR1 is SGDLS, CDR2 YYNGEE. Trimming stripped 4 bases from V and 0 bases from J, with 8 bases between. The CDR3: CASSFQSSGANVLTF. The CDR3 DNA sequence: TGTGCCAGCAGCTTCCAGAGCTCTGGGGCCAACGTCCTGACTTTC.

The rearrangement joins TRBV7-9 to TRBJ2-1; tentatively, D is TRBD1 or TRBD2 (5 bases each). The CDR3 has 16 amino acids. CDR1 and CDR2 (germline): SEHNR, FQNEAQ (reference sequence). The V gene lost 4 bases and the J gene lost 3 bases, with 16 bases spanning the gap. CDR3 sequence: CASSSPPGANYNEQFF. In DNA, the CDR3 is TGTGCCAGCAGCTCCCCGCCCGGGGCCAACTACAATGAGCAGTTCTTC. The variable domain in full, completed from reference TRBV7-9 and TRBJ2-1, reads DTGVSQNPRHKITKRGQNVTFRCDPISEHNRLYWYRQTLGQGPEFLTYFQNEAQLEKSRLLSDRFSAERPKGSFSTLEIQRTEQGDSAMYLCASSSPPGANYNEQFFGPGTRLTVL.

This chain connects TRBV16 to TRBJ2-3; 8 bases map to TRBD1. The CDR3 runs to 13 residues. Germline trimming cut 3 bases from V and 4 bases from J; bases unmatched to any gene: 0. CDR1 and CDR2 from the germline V gene are KGHSY and FQNENV. For the CDR3, the DNA is TGTGCCAGCAGCCAGGGACAGGCAGATACGCAGTATTTT. It encodes CASSQGQADTQYF.

The chain uses TRBV11-2 and TRBJ2-5; D perhaps matches TRBD2 (6 bases). CDR1 SGHAT and CDR2 FQNNGV come from the germline V gene. V lost 2 bases, J lost 5 bases, and 15 bases lay in between. There are 15 residues in the CDR3. In nucleotides, the CDR3 is TGTGCCAGCAGCTTATCCGGGGCAGGGAGGGAGACCCAGTACTTC. Translation: CASSLSGAGRETQYF.

V gene TRBV6-5 combines with J gene TRBJ1-2; 7 bases map to TRBD1. This CDR3 has 16 residues. CDR1 is MNHEY, CDR2 SVGAGI, per germline. Trimming cost V 4 bases and J 2 bases; bases outside gene matches: 10. Here the CDR3 reads CASSFSTGENNYGYTF. The CDR3 DNA reads as TGTGCCAGCAGTTTCTCAACAGGGGAGAACAACTATGGCTACACCTTC.

This chain joins TRBV5-1 and TRBJ1-6; TRBD1 matches at 7 bases. Germline values: CDR1 SGHRS, CDR2 YFSETQ. CDR3 length equals 14 residues. J was trimmed by 7 bases and V by 0 bases; bases with no gene match: 1. CDR3 nucleotide sequence: TGCGCCAGCAGCTTGGGGACAGGAAATTCACCCCTCCACTTT. Translation: CASSLGTGNSPLHF. Full variable domain (outside the CDR3, taken from reference TRBV5-1 and TRBJ1-6): KAGVTQTPRYLIKTRGQQVTLSCSPISGHRSVSWYQQTPGQGLQFLFEYFSETQRNKGNFPGRFSGRQFSNSRSEMNVSTLELGDSALYLCASSLGTGNSPLHFGNGTRLTVT.

J is TRBJ2-7 and V is TRBV29-1, with 8 bases fitting TRBD2. CDR1 and CDR2 (germline): SQVTM, ANQGSEA. Unmatched junction bases numbered 8, after V lost 7 bases and J lost 3 bases. The CDR3 runs 13 residues. The CDR3 sequence: CSAREGGFYEQYF. The CDR3 bases are TGCAGCGCCCGGGAGGGGGGGTTCTACGAGCAGTACTTC.

This clone was observed a handful of times. The chain carries TRBV29-1 and TRBJ1-2, with 7 bases fitting TRBD1. With V trimmed by 4 bases and J by 4 bases, 9 bases remained unmatched. CDR1 SQVTM and CDR2 ANQGSEA come from the germline V gene. The length of the CDR3 is 14 residues. DNA of the CDR3: TGCAGCGTTGCCCGGGGACAGTCCAGCTATGGCTACACCTTC. Its protein product is CSVARGQSSYGYTF.

The chain joins TRBV29-1 to TRBJ1-5, with a possible D match to TRBD1 (6 bases). CDR3 length equals 12 residues. From germline, CDR1 is SQVTM and CDR2 ANQGSEA. V lost 7 bases, J lost 5 bases, and 12 bases lay in between. This CDR3 is CSAGHQDQPQHF. In nucleotides, the CDR3 is TGCAGCGCGGGACACCAGGATCAGCCCCAGCATTTT.

Judged by abundance, this clone is medium-sized. The same CDR3 is also encoded by other DNA sequences in this sample. This chain joins TRBV27 and TRBJ2-1; tentative D call: TRBD2 (5 bases). The CDR3 is 14 amino acids. Trimming shortened V by 2 bases and J by 0 bases, and 5 bases separated the two germline ends. Germline CDR1 MNHEY, CDR2 SMNVEV (reference sequence). The CDR3 sequence is CASSLGGSYNEQFF. CDR3 nucleotides: TGTGCCAGCAGTTTAGGAGGCTCCTACAATGAGCAGTTCTTC.

The V call is TRBV7-2, the J call TRBJ2-1; 11 bases match TRBD2. CDR1 SGHTA and CDR2 FQGNSA come from the germline V gene. The junction had 14 bases not matched to a gene; V was cut back by 4 bases and J by 12 bases. The CDR3 length is 16 residues. CDR3 sequence (DNA): TGTGCCAGCAGCTCTAGCGGGGGGCTGGATTCAATTGGGCAGTTCTTC. It specifies CASSSSGGLDSIGQFF.

CDR3 in amino acids: CASSLGRGGLTDTQYF. DNA for the CDR3: TGTGCCAGCAGCTTAGGGCGGGGGGGATTAACAGATACGCAGTATTTT. The rearrangement uses TRBV11-2 and TRBJ2-3; 9 bases are shared with TRBD2. This CDR3 has 16 residues. The trim removed 1 base at V and 3 bases at J, leaving 5 bases unmatched. CDR1 and CDR2 from the germline V gene are SGHAT and FQNNGV.

This rearrangement joins TRBV5-3 to TRBJ1-5; D unclear. TRBV5-3 is marked as an open reading frame, function uncertain. The CDR3 has 14 amino acids. Trimming took off 3 bases at V and 4 bases at J, with 11 bases between the two ends. The DNA of the CDR3 is TGTGCCAGAAGCTCCCCCAGGTCGAATCAGCCCCAGCATTTT. This gives the protein CARSSPRSNQPQHF.

This clone was found once. The chain employs TRBV7-6 and TRBJ2-1, with 10 bases aligning to TRBD2. Trimming took 5 bases from V and 0 from J; bases not matched to a gene: 4. CDR1 SGHVS and CDR2 FNYEAQ come from the germline V gene. This CDR3 has 16 amino acids. Written as DNA, the CDR3 is TGTGCCAGCAGCATTCTAGCGGGGGCCTCCTACAATGAGCAGTTCTTC. Its protein is CASSILAGASYNEQFF. Full variable domain (remainder filled in from reference TRBV7-6 and TRBJ2-1): GAGVSQSPRYKVTKRGQDVALRCDPISGHVSLYWYRQALGQGPEFLTYFNYEAQQDKSGLPNDRFSAERPEGSISTLTIQRTEQRDSAMYRCASSILAGASYNEQFFGPGTRLTVL.

This chain uses TRBV11-2 with TRBJ2-3; possibly TRBD1 or TRBD2 for D (6 bases each). Looked up from germline, CDR1 is SGHAT and CDR2 is FQNNGV. The CDR3 is 16 amino acids. With 4 bases removed from V and 0 bases from J, the gap between germline ends came to 14 bases. CDR3 sequence reads: CASSWRGRPSTDTQYF. CDR3 coding DNA: TGTGCCAGCAGCTGGAGGGGGAGACCTAGCACAGATACGCAGTATTTT.

This chain joins TRBV30 and TRBJ1-1, with TRBD1 matching over 7 bases. The trim removed 4 bases at V and 6 bases at J, leaving 5 bases unmatched. The germline V gene encodes CDR1 GTSNPN and CDR2 SVGIG (reference sequence). The CDR3 totals 12 residues. The CDR3 here is CAWTGGFSEAFF. In DNA form, the CDR3 reads TGTGCCTGGACAGGGGGTTTCTCTGAAGCTTTCTTT.

This clone was seen just once. The V and J genes are TRBV7-9 and TRBJ1-1; tentative D call: TRBD1 (6 bases). Trimming took off 5 bases at V and 2 bases at J, with 18 bases between the two ends. Germline V gene sequence: CDR1 SEHNR, CDR2 FQNEAQ (reference sequence). This CDR3 region has 16 residues. The CDR3 sequence is CASSPGWGRDNTEAFF. The CDR3 nucleotides read TGTGCCAGCAGCCCAGGCTGGGGGCGAGACAACACTGAAGCTTTCTTT.

The rearrangement uses TRBV6-2 or TRBV6-3 and TRBJ2-5; D not resolved. The germline gives CDR1 MNHEY, CDR2 SVGEGT. The CDR3 is 15 residues long. V lost 0 bases and J lost 5, with 13 bases in between. The CDR3 DNA is TGTGCCAGCAGTTACTCGCCGGATGTTGGGGAGACCCAGTACTTC. As protein: CASSYSPDVGETQYF.

The chain carries TRBV5-1 and TRBJ2-1, with 7 nucleotides matching TRBD1. With 4 bases clipped from V and 5 bases from J, the junction kept 6 bases outside the gene matches. The CDR3 spans 14 residues. The germline V gene encodes CDR1 SGHRS and CDR2 YFSETQ. The CDR3 reads CASSPGQSHNEQFF. CDR3 sequence (DNA): TGCGCCAGCAGCCCGGGACAGTCACACAATGAGCAGTTCTTC.

The chain has TRBV21-1 and TRBJ1-6; the table's D call of TRBD1 was not tested on the DNA. TRBV21-1 is a documented pseudogene. The CDR3 runs to 17 residues. CDR3: CASSKALWGHVRSPLHF. CDR3 nucleotides: TGTGCCAGCAGCAAAGCGCTTTGGGGACATGTTCGTTCACCCCTCCACTTT.